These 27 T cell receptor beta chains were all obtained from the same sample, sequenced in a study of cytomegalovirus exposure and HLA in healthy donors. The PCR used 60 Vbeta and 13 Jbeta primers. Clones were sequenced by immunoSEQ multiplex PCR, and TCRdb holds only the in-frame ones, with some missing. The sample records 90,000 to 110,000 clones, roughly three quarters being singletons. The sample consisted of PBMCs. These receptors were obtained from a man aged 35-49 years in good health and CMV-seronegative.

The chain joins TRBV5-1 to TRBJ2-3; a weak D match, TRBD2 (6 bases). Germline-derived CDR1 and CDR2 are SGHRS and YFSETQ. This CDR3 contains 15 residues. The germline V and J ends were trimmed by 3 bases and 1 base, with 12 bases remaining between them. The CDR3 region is CASSWGTPGTDTQYF. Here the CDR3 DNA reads TGCGCCAGCAGCTGGGGGACTCCTGGCACAGATACGCAGTATTTT.

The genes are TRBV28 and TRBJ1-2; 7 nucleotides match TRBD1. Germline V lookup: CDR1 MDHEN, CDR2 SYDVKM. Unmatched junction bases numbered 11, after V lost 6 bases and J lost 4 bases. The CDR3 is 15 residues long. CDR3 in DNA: TGTGCCAGCAGACCCACCCCCGGGACAGTCTATGGCTACACCTTC. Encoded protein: CASRPTPGTVYGYTF.

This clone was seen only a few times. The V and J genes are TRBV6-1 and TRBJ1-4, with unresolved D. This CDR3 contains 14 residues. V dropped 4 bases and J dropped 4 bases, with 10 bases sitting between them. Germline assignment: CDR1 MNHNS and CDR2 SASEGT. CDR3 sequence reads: CASSATEYNEKLFF. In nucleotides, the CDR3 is TGTGCCAGCAGTGCGACGGAGTATAATGAAAAACTGTTTTTT.

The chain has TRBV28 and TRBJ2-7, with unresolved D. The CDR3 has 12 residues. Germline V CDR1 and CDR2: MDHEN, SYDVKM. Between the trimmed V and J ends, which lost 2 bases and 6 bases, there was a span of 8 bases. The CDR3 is CASSLGVGEQYF. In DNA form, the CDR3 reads TGTGCCAGCAGTTTAGGTGTCGGCGAGCAGTACTTC.

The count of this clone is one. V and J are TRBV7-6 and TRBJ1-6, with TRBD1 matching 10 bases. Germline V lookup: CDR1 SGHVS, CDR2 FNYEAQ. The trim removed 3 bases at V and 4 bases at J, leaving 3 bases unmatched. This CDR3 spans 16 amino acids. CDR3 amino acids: CASSLGQGLYNSPLHF. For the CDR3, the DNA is TGTGCCAGCAGCTTGGGACAGGGGTTGTATAATTCACCCCTCCACTTT.

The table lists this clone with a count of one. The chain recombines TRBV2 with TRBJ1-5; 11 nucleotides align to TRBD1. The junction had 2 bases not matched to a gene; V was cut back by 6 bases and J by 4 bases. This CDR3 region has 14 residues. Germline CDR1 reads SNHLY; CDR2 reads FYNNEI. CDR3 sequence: CASRGTGGNQPQHF. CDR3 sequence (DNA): TGTGCCAGCAGGGGGACAGGGGGTAATCAGCCCCAGCATTTT.

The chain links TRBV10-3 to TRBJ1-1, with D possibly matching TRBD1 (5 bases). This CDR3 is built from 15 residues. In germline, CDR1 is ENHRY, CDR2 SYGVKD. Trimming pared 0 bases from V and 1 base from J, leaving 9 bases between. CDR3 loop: CAISESGAPNTEAFF. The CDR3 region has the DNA TGTGCCATCAGTGAGTCTGGGGCCCCGAACACTGAAGCTTTCTTT.

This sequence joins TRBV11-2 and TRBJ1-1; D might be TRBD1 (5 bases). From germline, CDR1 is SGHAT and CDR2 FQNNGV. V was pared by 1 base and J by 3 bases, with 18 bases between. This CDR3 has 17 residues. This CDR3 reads CASSLGRGGRDDTEAFF. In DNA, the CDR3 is TGTGCCAGCAGCTTAGGGCGGGGGGGTAGGGATGACACTGAAGCTTTCTTT.

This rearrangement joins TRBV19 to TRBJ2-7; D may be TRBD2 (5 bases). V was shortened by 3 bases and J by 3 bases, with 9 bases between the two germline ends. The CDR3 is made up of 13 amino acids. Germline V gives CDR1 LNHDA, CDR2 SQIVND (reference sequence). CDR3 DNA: TGTGCCAGTAGTATTCGGGGAAACTACGAGCAGTACTTC. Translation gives CASSIRGNYEQYF. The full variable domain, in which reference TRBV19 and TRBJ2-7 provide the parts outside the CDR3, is DGGITQSPKYLFRKEGQNVTLSCEQNLNHDAMYWYRQDPGQGLRLIYYSQIVNDFQKGDIAEGYSVSREKKESFPLTVTSAQKNPTAFYLCASSIRGNYEQYFGPGTRLTVT.

This CDR3 is CASSSGTAGSLDEQYF. The CDR3 DNA follows: TGCGCCAGCAGCTCGGGGACAGCCGGTTCTCTCGACGAGCAGTACTTC. V is TRBV5-1 and J is TRBJ2-7; TRBD1 matches 7 bases. The trim removed 3 bases at V and 5 bases at J, leaving 14 bases unmatched. The CDR3 is 16 residues long. CDR1 is SGHRS, CDR2 YFSETQ, per germline.

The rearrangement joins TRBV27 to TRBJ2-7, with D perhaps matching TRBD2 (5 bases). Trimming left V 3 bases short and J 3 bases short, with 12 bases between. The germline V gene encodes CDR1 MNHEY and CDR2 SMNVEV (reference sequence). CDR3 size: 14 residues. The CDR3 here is CASSFGGSGYEQYF. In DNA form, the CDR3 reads TGTGCCAGCAGTTTTGGCGGCAGCGGCTACGAGCAGTACTTC.

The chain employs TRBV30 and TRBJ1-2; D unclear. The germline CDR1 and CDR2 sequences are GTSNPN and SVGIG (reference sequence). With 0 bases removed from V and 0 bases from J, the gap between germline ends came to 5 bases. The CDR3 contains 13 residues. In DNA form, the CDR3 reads TGTGCCTGGAGTGTACAGCCTAACTATGGCTACACCTTC. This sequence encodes CAWSVQPNYGYTF.

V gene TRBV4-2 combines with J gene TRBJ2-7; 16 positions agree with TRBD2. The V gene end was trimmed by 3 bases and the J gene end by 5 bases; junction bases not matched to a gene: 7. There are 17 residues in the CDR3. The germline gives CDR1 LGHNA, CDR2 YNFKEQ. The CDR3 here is CASSHPPGTSGGDEQYF. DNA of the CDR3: TGTGCCAGCAGCCACCCGCCCGGGACTAGCGGGGGGGACGAGCAGTACTTC.

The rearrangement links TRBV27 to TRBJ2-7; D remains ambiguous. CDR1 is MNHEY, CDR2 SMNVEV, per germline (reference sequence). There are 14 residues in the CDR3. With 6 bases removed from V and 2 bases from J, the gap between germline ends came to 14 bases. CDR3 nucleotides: TGTGCCAGCAGACCGTACCCGGAGCCCTACGAGCAGTACTTC. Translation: CASRPYPEPYEQYF.

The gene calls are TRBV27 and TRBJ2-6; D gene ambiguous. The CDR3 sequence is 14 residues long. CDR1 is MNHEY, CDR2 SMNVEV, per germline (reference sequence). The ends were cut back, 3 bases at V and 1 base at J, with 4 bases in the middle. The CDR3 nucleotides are TGTGCCAGCAGTTTTAATTCTGGGGCCAACGTCCTGACTTTC. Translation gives CASSFNSGANVLTF.

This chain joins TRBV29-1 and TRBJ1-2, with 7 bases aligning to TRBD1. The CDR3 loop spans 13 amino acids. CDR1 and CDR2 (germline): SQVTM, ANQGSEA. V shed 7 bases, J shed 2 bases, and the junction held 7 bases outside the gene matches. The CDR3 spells CSAGDSRNYGYTF. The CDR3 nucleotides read TGCAGCGCAGGGGACAGCCGGAACTATGGCTACACCTTC.

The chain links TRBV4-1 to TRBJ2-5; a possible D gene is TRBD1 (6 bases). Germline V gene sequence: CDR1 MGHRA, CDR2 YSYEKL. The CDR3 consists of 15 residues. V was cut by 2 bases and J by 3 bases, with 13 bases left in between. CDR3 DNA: TGCGCCAGCAGCCAACCGTGGGACATGGAAGAGACCCAGTACTTC. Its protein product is CASSQPWDMEETQYF.

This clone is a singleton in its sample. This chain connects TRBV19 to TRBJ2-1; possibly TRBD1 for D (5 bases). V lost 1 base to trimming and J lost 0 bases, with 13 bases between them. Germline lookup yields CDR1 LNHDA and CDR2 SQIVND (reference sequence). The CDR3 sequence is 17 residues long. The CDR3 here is CASSIGAGLSSYNEQFF. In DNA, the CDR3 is TGTGCCAGTAGTATAGGGGCAGGGCTTAGCTCCTACAATGAGCAGTTCTTC. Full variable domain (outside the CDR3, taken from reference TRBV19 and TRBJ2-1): DGGITQSPKYLFRKEGQNVTLSCEQNLNHDAMYWYRQDPGQGLRLIYYSQIVNDFQKGDIAEGYSVSREKKESFPLTVTSAQKNPTAFYLCASSIGAGLSSYNEQFFGPGTRLTVL.

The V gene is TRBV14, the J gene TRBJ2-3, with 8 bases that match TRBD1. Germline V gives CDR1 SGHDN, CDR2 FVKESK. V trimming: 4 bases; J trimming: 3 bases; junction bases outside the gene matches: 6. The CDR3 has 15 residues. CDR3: CASSPRTGRTDTQYF. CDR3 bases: TGTGCCAGCAGCCCCCGGACAGGGAGGACAGATACGCAGTATTTT.

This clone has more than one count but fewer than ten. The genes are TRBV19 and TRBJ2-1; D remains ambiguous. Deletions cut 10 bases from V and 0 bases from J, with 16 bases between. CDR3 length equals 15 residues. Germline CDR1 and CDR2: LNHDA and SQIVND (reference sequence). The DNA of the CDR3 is TGTGCCATCTCACCCGACTTGAGCTCCTACAATGAGCAGTTCTTC. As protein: CAISPDLSSYNEQFF.

CDR3 DNA sequence: TGCGCCAGCAGCCCTACAGGGACTGGAAACACCATATATTTT. As protein: CASSPTGTGNTIYF. The chain carries TRBV5-1 and TRBJ1-3, with a tentative D call TRBD1 (6 bases). Trimming took off 4 bases at V and 2 bases at J, with 10 bases between the two ends. CDR3 length: 14 amino acids. Looked up from germline, CDR1 is SGHRS and CDR2 is YFSETQ. Based on the CDR3 plus reference TRBV5-1 and TRBJ1-3, the full variable domain is KAGVTQTPRYLIKTRGQQVTLSCSPISGHRSVSWYQQTPGQGLQFLFEYFSETQRNKGNFPGRFSGRQFSNSRSEMNVSTLELGDSALYLCASSPTGTGNTIYFGEGSWLTVV.

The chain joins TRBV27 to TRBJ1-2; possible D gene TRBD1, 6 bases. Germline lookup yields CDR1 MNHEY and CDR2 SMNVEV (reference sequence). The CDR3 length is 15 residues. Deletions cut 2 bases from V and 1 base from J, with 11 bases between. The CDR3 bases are TGTGCCAGCAGTTTACTCGGACAGCTTAACTATGGCTACACCTTC. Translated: CASSLLGQLNYGYTF.

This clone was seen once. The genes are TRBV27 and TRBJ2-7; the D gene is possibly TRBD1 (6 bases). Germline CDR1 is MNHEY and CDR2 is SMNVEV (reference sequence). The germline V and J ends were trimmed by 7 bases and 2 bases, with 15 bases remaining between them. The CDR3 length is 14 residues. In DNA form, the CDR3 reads TGTGCCAGCAACGCTCGACAGGCTGCCTACGAGCAGTACTTC. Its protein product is CASNARQAAYEQYF.

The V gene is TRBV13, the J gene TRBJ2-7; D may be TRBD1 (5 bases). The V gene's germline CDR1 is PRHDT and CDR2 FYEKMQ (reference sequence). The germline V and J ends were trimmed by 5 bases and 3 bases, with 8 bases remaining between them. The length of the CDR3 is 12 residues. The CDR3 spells CASSKDSYEQYF. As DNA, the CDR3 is TGTGCCAGCAGCAAAGACAGCTACGAGCAGTACTTC.

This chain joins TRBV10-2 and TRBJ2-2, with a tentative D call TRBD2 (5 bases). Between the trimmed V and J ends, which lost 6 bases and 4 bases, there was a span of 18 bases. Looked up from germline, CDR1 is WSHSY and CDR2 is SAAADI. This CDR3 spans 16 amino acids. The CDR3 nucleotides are TGCGCCAGCAGGGAAATAGCGACTGCGAGCACCGGGGAGCTGTTTTTT. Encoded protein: CASREIATASTGELFF.

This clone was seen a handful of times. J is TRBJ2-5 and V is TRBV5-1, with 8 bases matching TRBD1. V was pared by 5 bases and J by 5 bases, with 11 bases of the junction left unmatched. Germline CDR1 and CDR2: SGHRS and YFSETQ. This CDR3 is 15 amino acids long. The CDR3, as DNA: TGCGCCAGCAGACCAGGGGGCGCCGGGTCGGAGACCCAGTACTTC. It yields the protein CASRPGGAGSETQYF.

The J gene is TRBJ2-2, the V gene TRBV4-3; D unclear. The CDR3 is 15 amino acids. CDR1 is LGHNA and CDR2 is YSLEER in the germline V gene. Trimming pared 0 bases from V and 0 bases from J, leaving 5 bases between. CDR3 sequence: CASSQDAANTGELFF. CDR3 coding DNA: TGCGCCAGCAGCCAAGATGCAGCGAACACCGGGGAGCTGTTTTTT.